These 23 T cell receptor beta chains originate from one sample sequenced in a study of cytomegalovirus exposure and HLA in healthy donors. The primer mix had 60 Vbeta and 13 Jbeta primers. The repertoire was sequenced with immunoSEQ multiplex PCR; TCRdb's copy has only in-frame clones and lacks some. The profile covers approximately 110,000 clones, with about 83% appearing a single time and 5.5% to 7% taken by the ten largest. The sequencing input was PBMCs. The receptors here all came from a man aged 18 to 30 in good health and CMV-seronegative.

The CDR3 loop is CASTRTAASTEAFF. The CDR3 coding sequence is TGTGCCAGTACCCGAACAGCGGCGAGCACTGAAGCTTTCTTT. The chain carries TRBV19 and TRBJ1-1, with unresolved D. Germline V gene sequence: CDR1 LNHDA, CDR2 SQIVND (reference sequence). CDR3 size: 14 residues. V dropped 7 bases and J dropped 4 bases, with 16 bases sitting between them.

The chain joins TRBV28 to TRBJ2-3; 14 bases line up with TRBD2. This CDR3 is 15 amino acids long. Germline trimming cut 3 bases from V and 8 bases from J; bases unmatched to any gene: 4. From germline, CDR1 is MDHEN and CDR2 SYDVKM. CDR3 sequence: CASSFQGLAGVTQYF. CDR3 sequence (DNA): TGTGCCAGCAGTTTCCAGGGACTAGCGGGAGTTACGCAGTATTTT. The full variable domain, completed using reference TRBV28 and TRBJ2-3, is DVKVTQSSRYLVKRTGEKVFLECVQDMDHENMFWYRQDPGLGLRLIYFSYDVKMKEKGDIPEGYSVSREKKERFSLILESASTNQTSMYLCASSFQGLAGVTQYFGPGTRLTVL.

The sample holds a few counts of this clone. V is TRBV5-5 and J is TRBJ1-1, with D hard to call. The CDR3 loop spans 12 amino acids. The germline gives CDR1 SGHKS, CDR2 YYEKEE (reference sequence). Deletions cut 0 bases from V and 7 bases from J, with 7 bases between. CDR3 residues: CASSLVGSEAFF. CDR3 coding DNA: TGTGCCAGCAGCTTGGTCGGGAGTGAAGCTTTCTTT.

The chain has TRBV10-2 and TRBJ2-7; 7 bases line up with TRBD1. From germline, CDR1 is WSHSY and CDR2 SAAADI. Unmatched junction bases numbered 1, after V lost 3 bases and J lost 2 bases. This CDR3 spans 13 amino acids. The CDR3 loop is CASSDRGTYEQYF. CDR3 in DNA: TGCGCCAGCAGTGACAGGGGGACCTACGAGCAGTACTTC.

This chain connects TRBV28 to TRBJ1-5; 9 bases match TRBD1. V shed 5 bases and J 7 bases; nucleotides not matched to a gene: 15. The CDR3 contains 17 residues. The germline V gene encodes CDR1 MDHEN and CDR2 SYDVKM. CDR3 region: CASSPYSGQGRDQPQHF. The CDR3 DNA follows: TGTGCCAGCAGTCCGTACTCGGGACAGGGAAGGGACCAGCCCCAGCATTTT.

V gene TRBV29-1 combines with J gene TRBJ1-2; the D gene is possibly TRBD1 (6 bases). There are 14 residues in the CDR3. Germline-derived CDR1 and CDR2 are SQVTM and ANQGSEA. V dropped 6 bases and J dropped 3 bases, with 17 bases sitting between them. The CDR3 coding sequence is TGCAGCGTAAAGAACAGGGTATGGGACTATGGCTACACCTTC. Translated: CSVKNRVWDYGYTF. Looking up the rest from reference TRBV29-1 and TRBJ1-2 gives the full variable domain: SAVISQKPSRDICQRGTSLTIQCQVDSQVTMMFWYRQQPGQSLTLIATANQGSEATYESGFVIDKFPISRPNLTFSTLTVSNMSPEDSSIYLCSVKNRVWDYGYTFGSGTRLTVV.

The chain uses TRBV5-1 and TRBJ2-7, with TRBD2 matching over 10 bases. Germline values: CDR1 SGHRS, CDR2 YFSETQ. Trimming removed 7 bases from V and 4 bases from J; junction bases left unmatched: 11. The CDR3 covers 15 residues. CDR3 coding DNA: TGCGCCAGCTCATTTCAGGCTAGCGGGAGTTACGAGCAGTACTTC. This translates into CASSFQASGSYEQYF.

This clone was counted only a few times. The chain combines TRBV7-3 with TRBJ1-1; TRBD1 aligns across 9 bases. Germline values: CDR1 SGHTA, CDR2 FQGTGA. With 2 bases clipped from V and 3 bases from J, the junction kept 4 bases outside the gene matches. The CDR3 is made up of 15 amino acids. The CDR3 DNA sequence: TGTGCCAGCAGCTTACGACAGGGGGGGCACACTGAAGCTTTCTTT. It yields the protein CASSLRQGGHTEAFF.

This chain joins TRBV4-1 and TRBJ2-7; D perhaps matches TRBD1 (6 bases). Trimming left V 3 bases short and J 7 bases short, with 25 bases between. Germline values: CDR1 MGHRA, CDR2 YSYEKL. CDR3 size: 17 residues. CDR3 residues: CASSHNTGLGGPWEQYF. The DNA of the CDR3 is TGCGCCAGCAGCCACAACACAGGGTTGGGTGGCCCTTGGGAGCAGTACTTC.

The chain links TRBV7-2 to TRBJ1-3; possibly TRBD1 for D (5 bases). Germline CDR1 and CDR2: SGHTA and FQGNSA. This CDR3 is built from 16 residues. Trimming pared 8 bases from V and 0 bases from J, leaving 17 bases between. In DNA, the CDR3 is TGTGCCAGCGCACTCGGGGGACCCAGCTCTGGAAACACCATATATTTT. Its protein product is CASALGGPSSGNTIYF.

The CDR3 DNA is TGTGCCAGCAGTCCCACCTGGACAGGGTTTGAAAAACTGTTTTTT. This translates into CASSPTWTGFEKLFF. V usage is TRBV6-5 and J usage is TRBJ1-4, with TRBD1 matching 8 bases. The length of the CDR3 is 15 residues. Germline loops: CDR1 MNHEY, CDR2 SVGAGI. V trimming: 5 bases; J trimming: 7 bases; junction bases outside the gene matches: 9.

The gene calls are TRBV7-8 and TRBJ1-1; 8 bases fit TRBD1. Germline loops: CDR1 SGHVS, CDR2 FQNEAQ. The CDR3 is 15 residues long. V shed 5 bases and J 11 bases; nucleotides not matched to a gene: 16. CDR3 sequence reads: CASSTAGTGLSMAFF. Here the CDR3 DNA reads TGTGCCAGCAGCACAGCCGGGACAGGTCTTAGCATGGCTTTCTTT.

Only a few counts were recorded for this clone. The chain joins TRBV9 to TRBJ2-7; D might be TRBD1 (6 bases). V shed 4 bases and J shed 1 base, with 9 bases lying between them. Looked up from germline, CDR1 is SGDLS and CDR2 is YYNGEE. This CDR3 region has 13 residues. Here the CDR3 reads CASSPGTSYEQYF. In nucleotides, the CDR3 is TGTGCCAGCAGCCCCGGGACATCCTACGAGCAGTACTTC.

For this clone: The same CDR3 is also encoded by other DNA sequences in this sample. The chain employs TRBV4-1 and TRBJ1-5; 7 bases agree with TRBD1. The V and J ends lost 1 base and 5 bases, in that order; junction bases with no gene match: 5. Germline V gene data show CDR1 as MGHRA and CDR2 as YSYEKL. The CDR3 is 15 amino acids. The CDR3 region is CASSQATGFDQPQHF. The CDR3 region has the DNA TGCGCCAGCAGCCAAGCGACAGGGTTCGATCAGCCCCAGCATTTT.

In its sample, this clone was seen a few times. This chain connects TRBV28 to TRBJ1-3; maybe TRBD1 (5 bases). Deletions cut 3 bases from V and 5 bases from J, with 23 bases between. The CDR3 spans 18 residues. Germline CDR1 reads MDHEN; CDR2 reads SYDVKM. CDR3 DNA: TGTGCCAGCAGTTTCCCCGACAGTCACCCAGGAGGGAGAAACACCATATATTTT. It encodes CASSFPDSHPGGRNTIYF. The whole variable domain, filled in from reference TRBV28 and TRBJ1-3, reads DVKVTQSSRYLVKRTGEKVFLECVQDMDHENMFWYRQDPGLGLRLIYFSYDVKMKEKGDIPEGYSVSREKKERFSLILESASTNQTSMYLCASSFPDSHPGGRNTIYFGEGSWLTVV.

V gene TRBV30 combines with J gene TRBJ2-5; the D is unclear. TRBJ2-7 explains the end of the DNA better; the J call may be wrong. This CDR3 has 16 residues. Germline CDR1 GTSNPN, CDR2 SVGIG (reference sequence). The chain's CDR3 is CAWDPSRLLLHYEQYF. The CDR3, as DNA: TGTGCCTGGGACCCCTCCCGGCTCCTGCTCCACTACGAGCAGTACTTC.

The chain combines TRBV10-1 with TRBJ1-5, with TRBD1 matching over 9 bases. With V trimmed by 6 bases and J by 2 bases, 14 bases remained unmatched. Per the germline V gene, CDR1 is WNHNN and CDR2 is SYGVQD (reference sequence). The CDR3 totals 18 residues. The CDR3 spells CASSLRDRVEFCNQPQHF. The DNA for the CDR3 is TGCGCCAGCAGCCTACGGGACAGGGTCGAGTTTTGCAATCAGCCCCAGCATTTT.

This chain links TRBV4-1 with TRBJ2-7; the match to TRBD2 covers 11 bases. Germline loops: CDR1 MGHRA, CDR2 YSYEKL. The CDR3 covers 16 residues. With 4 bases clipped from V and 3 bases from J, the junction kept 8 bases outside the gene matches. The DNA for the CDR3 is TGCGCCAGCAGCCTGAAGACTAGCGGGACCTTCTACGAGCAGTACTTC. Protein sequence: CASSLKTSGTFYEQYF.

V usage is TRBV5-1 and J usage is TRBJ2-7; 15 bases are shared with TRBD2. CDR3 size: 17 residues. The germline CDR1 and CDR2 sequences are SGHRS and YFSETQ. The V gene end was trimmed by 4 bases and the J gene end by 4 bases; junction bases not matched to a gene: 9. CDR3 sequence (DNA): TGCGCCAGCAGCGAGGGACTAGCGGGAGGTGGTTTATACGAGCAGTACTTC. Encoded protein: CASSEGLAGGGLYEQYF.

The chain couples TRBV5-1 to TRBJ1-4, with 7 bases fitting TRBD1. Germline V gene sequence: CDR1 SGHRS, CDR2 YFSETQ. This CDR3 spans 17 amino acids. V dropped 3 bases and J dropped 2; count of bases not matched to a gene: 10. CDR3 coding DNA: TGCGCCAGCAGCTCCCAGGTACAGGGGACGACTAATGAAAAACTGTTTTTT. Its protein is CASSSQVQGTTNEKLFF. The variable domain in full, with the rest retrieved from reference TRBV5-1 and TRBJ1-4, is KAGVTQTPRYLIKTRGQQVTLSCSPISGHRSVSWYQQTPGQGLQFLFEYFSETQRNKGNFPGRFSGRQFSNSRSEMNVSTLELGDSALYLCASSSQVQGTTNEKLFFGSGTQLSVL.

The chain's CDR3 is CASSNGLAGESRDEQYF. The CDR3 DNA sequence: TGTGCCAGCAGCAATGGACTAGCGGGAGAATCAAGGGACGAGCAGTACTTC. V is TRBV7-9 and J is TRBJ2-7; 13 bases align to TRBD2. Trimming at V came to 5 bases and at J to 5 bases, leaving 12 bases not matched to a gene. The CDR3 has 17 amino acids. The germline V gene encodes CDR1 SEHNR and CDR2 FQNEAQ (reference sequence).

The chain employs TRBV25-1 and TRBJ2-7; perhaps TRBD2 as D (6 bases). This CDR3 is built from 15 residues. The V gene's germline CDR1 is MGHDK and CDR2 SYGVNS. V lost 3 bases, J lost 3 bases, and 15 bases lay in between. CDR3 sequence (DNA): TGTGCCAGCAGTGACCCAGAGACTAGTAGCTACGAGCAGTACTTC. Protein: CASSDPETSSYEQYF.

The chain links TRBV2 to TRBJ1-6; no clear D. CDR1 and CDR2 from the germline V gene are SNHLY and FYNNEI. V was pared by 8 bases and J by 9 bases, with 14 bases between. CDR3 length: 13 residues. The CDR3 loop reads CASSSPRGSPLHF. Here the CDR3 DNA reads TGTGCCAGCTCATCACCTCGGGGTTCACCCCTCCACTTT.